This is a list of T cell receptor beta chains from one sample in a study of T-cell reconstitution after alpha-beta-depleted transplantation in children. TCRdb independently ran MiXCR on the PCR reads; one entry per CDR3 protein. The sample includes 500,000 to 600,000 distinct CDR3 sequences, 15% to 20% of them seen just once. The specimen comprised PBMCs from the stem cell graft donor, sampled from the stem cell graft. The receptors derive from a human donor who donated a stem cell graft to a child with acute lymphoblastic leukemia. The CDR3 runs from the conserved cysteine through the conserved F or W.

TRBJ1-2 TRBV7-9 CASSDSGKGAYTF
TRBJ2-7 TRBV20-1 CSARDRQGPDIEQYF
TRBJ1-2 TRBV10-2 CASTPTGDYGYTF
TRBJ2-1 TRBV9 CASSVGLGTNEQFF
TRBJ2-7 TRBV29-1 CSVVQDSYEQYF
TRBJ2-1 TRBV20-1 CSARDRRGPSYNEQFF
TRBJ2-1 TRBV20-1 CSAQGTSGFYNEQFF
TRBJ1-2 TRBV2 CASSGQQGGYGYTF
TRBJ1-1 TRBV20-1 CSALWGRTEAFF
TRBJ1-5 TRBV30 CAWSVWTSGVVGNQPQHF
TRBJ1-1 TRBV20-1 CSAREGATLNTEAFF
TRBJ2-7 TRBV19 CASSISRGGSYEQYF
TRBJ1-2 TRBV12-3/TRBV12-4 CASSLGSDGYTF
TRBJ2-1 TRBV18 CASSPMGLAGNEQFF
TRBJ2-1 TRBV29-1 CSVVGRPGSYNEQFF
TRBJ2-4 TRBV5-6 CASSFGRDRRIAKNIQYF
TRBJ2-3 TRBV6-5 CASSYSTGTSDTQYF
TRBJ2-2 TRBV6-4 CASSDSTGYGELFF
TRBJ2-7 TRBV12-3/TRBV12-4 CASSSHLYEQYF
TRBJ2-1 TRBV2 CASSEPGTSGRYYNEQFF
TRBJ1-2 TRBV20-1 CSARDRQGRDYGYTF
TRBJ2-7 TRBV5-1 CASSLGTAVEQYF
TRBJ2-7 TRBV27 CASSFPGRPYEQYF
TRBJ1-1 TRBV10-1 CASSRGWNTEAFF
TRBJ2-5 TRBV29-1 CSVEINGSSETQYF
TRBJ2-7 TRBV6-1 CASSEASGTSGEQYF
TRBJ1-5 TRBV6-1 CASSPRANQPQHF
TRBJ1-1 TRBV29-1 CSVLRPNTEAFF
TRBJ2-1 TRBV5-1 CASSFGESYNEQFF
TRBJ1-4 TRBV6-2/TRBV6-3 CASRPGKVADWYTTNEKLFF
TRBJ1-3 TRBV12-3/TRBV12-4 CASSLREAESSGNTIYF
TRBJ2-1 TRBV29-1 CSVEVRSYNEQFF
TRBJ2-1 TRBV27 CASSTAFGLAANEQFF
TRBJ2-7 TRBV12-3/TRBV12-4 CASSLGRQGLHEQYF
TRBJ1-1 TRBV29-1 CSVATGSTEAFF
TRBJ2-7 TRBV5-1 CASSPPGYSYEQYF
TRBJ1-1 TRBV27 CASNVVPGGDSEAFF